This TCR beta chain was captured by sequencing in a study of blood T cell repertoires in COVID-19. Across the whole study: In each case, the material was cDNA or gDNA derived from T cells, B-cell-depleted T cells, or PBMCs.

Sequencing used immunoSEQ multiplex PCR; TCRdb keeps in-frame clones, though not all of them. The data contain about 150,000 clones, approximately 80% of them singletons. Individuals aged about 18 to 100 years were recruited from some 26 US areas. Cohorts were based on clinical histories the participants reported. Among Cohort 3 donors, those recovered had two negative PCRs, clearance, or symptom resolution. The CDR3 runs 15 residues. V was shortened by 1 base and J by 10 bases, with 14 bases between the two germline ends. Germline V CDR1 and CDR2: SEHNR, FQNEAQ (reference sequence). The sequenced material came from PBMCs or T cells enriched from blood (not recorded which). V usage is TRBV7-9 and J usage is TRBJ1-6; D may be TRBD1 (5 bases). The TCR originated in a woman between 40 and 50 years old who had recovered from COVID-19. This CDR3 reads CASSLGSGKESPLHF. The CDR3 bases are TGTGCCAGCAGCTTAGGTTCAGGGAAGGAATCACCCCTCCACTTT.